This is a list of T cell receptor beta chains from one sample in a study of blood T cell repertoires in COVID-19. This table comes from immunoSEQ multiplex PCR, and its TCRdb copy is limited to in-frame clones, with some not included. There are under 350,000 clones in the sample; around 90% occur only once, and 1.7% lies in the top ten. The sequenced sample was PBMCs or T cells enriched from blood (not recorded which). Source of these receptors: a woman aged 40-49 years who had recovered from COVID-19. The CDR3 runs from the conserved cysteine through the conserved F or W. A D gene is named only where the DNA matches it firmly. Expanded clones are given a class, and other clones once, few, many or no size at all.

j_call,clone_size,v_call,d_call,cdr3_aa,cdr3_nt
TRBJ2-3,NA,TRBV4-1,NA,CASSPNPGQGTDTQYF,TGCGCCAGCAGCCCAAACCCGGGACAAGGCACAGATACGCAGTATTTT
TRBJ2-5,NA,TRBV10-3,TRBD2,CAISGGLAGGQETQYF,TGTGCCATCAGTGGGGGGCTAGCGGGAGGACAAGAGACCCAGTACTTC
TRBJ1-6,NA,TRBV6-5,TRBD1,CASSYGQGWSPLHF,TGTGCCAGCAGTTACGGACAGGGGTGGTCACCCCTCCACTTT
TRBJ1-5,NA,TRBV15,TRBD1,CATSRGGTGNQPQHF,TGTGCCACCAGCAGAGGGGGGACAGGCAATCAGCCCCAGCATTTT
TRBJ2-1,NA,TRBV29-1,TRBD1,CSVEGDRSSYNEQFF,TGCAGCGTTGAAGGGGACAGGAGCTCCTACAATGAGCAGTTCTTC
TRBJ2-7,NA,TRBV4-3,NA,CASSQDSRERYEQYF,TGCGCCAGCAGCCAAGATTCTCGGGAGCGCTACGAGCAGTACTTC
TRBJ1-1,NA,TRBV5-1,TRBD1,CASRDRANTEAFF,TGCGCCAGCAGAGACAGGGCGAACACTGAAGCTTTCTTT
TRBJ1-4,few,TRBV27,NA,CASSPTQLGRVLATNEKLFF,TGTGCCAGCAGTCCTACACAGTTAGGGAGGGTCCTTGCAACTAATGAAAAACTGTTTTTT
TRBJ2-5,NA,TRBV15,NA,CATSRTPGAGGETQYF,TGTGCCACCAGCAGGACCCCTGGTGCAGGAGGAGAGACCCAGTACTTC
TRBJ1-5,once,TRBV25-1,NA,CASSEGTMAGNQPQHF,TGTGCCAGCAGTGAGGGGACTATGGCGGGCAATCAGCCCCAGCATTTT
TRBJ2-3,NA,TRBV7-2,NA,CASSPRATDTQYF,TGTGCCAGCAGTCCGCGAGCCACAGATACGCAGTATTTT
TRBJ1-2,NA,TRBV5-4,NA,CASSLGDSLYGYTF,TGTGCCAGCAGCTTGGGAGACAGCCTCTATGGCTACACCTTC
TRBJ1-1,NA,TRBV2,TRBD1,CASSGDRGIWDTEAFF,TGTGCCAGCAGTGGGGACAGGGGAATTTGGGACACTGAAGCTTTCTTT
TRBJ2-7,NA,TRBV5-1,TRBD1,CASSLASRGLSYEQYF,TGCGCCAGCAGCTTGGCCTCCAGGGGGCTCTCCTACGAGCAGTACTTC
TRBJ2-5,NA,TRBV2,TRBD2,CASVQREVGETQYF,TGTGCCAGCGTACAGCGGGAGGTAGGTGAGACCCAGTACTTC
TRBJ1-1,NA,TRBV5-1,TRBD1,CASRTFRQGDEAFF,TGCGCCAGCAGGACCTTCCGCCAGGGGGATGAAGCTTTCTTT
TRBJ1-2,few,TRBV25-1,TRBD1,CASTPGPTGDRYGYTF,TGTGCCAGCACCCCAGGCCCCACAGGGGATCGCTATGGCTACACCTTC
TRBJ2-4,NA,TRBV6-5,NA,CASSYGSGKNIQYF,TGTGCCAGCAGTTATGGGTCGGGCAAAAACATTCAGTACTTC
TRBJ1-1,NA,TRBV30,TRBD1,CAWSEQGGTEAFF,TGTGCCTGGAGTGAGCAGGGGGGCACTGAAGCTTTCTTT
TRBJ2-5,NA,TRBV5-4,TRBD2,CASSLERGTSGRNF,TGTGCCAGCAGCTTGGAGCGCGGGACTAGCGGGAGGAACTTC
TRBJ1-4,NA,TRBV5-4,TRBD1,CASSPSQTGGNEKLFF,TGTGCCAGCAGCCCGTCACAGACAGGGGGCAATGAAAAACTGTTTTTT
TRBJ2-7,NA,TRBV4-2,NA,CASSQLFAGSYEQYF,TGTGCCAGCAGCCAACTCTTCGCGGGGTCCTACGAGCAGTACTTC
TRBJ1-5,NA,TRBV29-1,TRBD1,CSVTGGGSNQPQHF,TGCAGCGTGACAGGGGGAGGGAGCAATCAGCCCCAGCATTTT
TRBJ2-3,NA,TRBV21-1,NA,CASSKVPVGRAPDTQYF,TGTGCCAGCAGCAAAGTCCCTGTTGGGAGGGCCCCAGATACGCAGTATTTT
TRBJ1-2,NA,TRBV7-9,NA,CASSLGPGAFYGYTF,TGTGCCAGCAGCTTAGGTCCAGGGGCTTTTTATGGCTACACCTTC
TRBJ2-3,NA,TRBV27,TRBD2,CARGGGRRGGTDTQYF,TGTGCCCGCGGGGGGGGGAGAAGGGGCGGCACAGATACGCAGTATTTT
TRBJ2-7,few,TRBV27,TRBD1,CASSNRGTEQYF,TGTGCCAGCAGTAACAGGGGAACCGAGCAGTACTTC
TRBJ1-5,NA,TRBV7-3,TRBD1,CASSVWDRGGSGEGNQPQHF,TGTGCCAGCAGCGTCTGGGACAGGGGAGGTTCTGGGGAAGGCAATCAGCCCCAGCATTTT
TRBJ1-1,NA,TRBV9,TRBD1,CASSVEDRGPTAFF,TGTGCCAGCAGCGTAGAGGACAGGGGGCCTACAGCTTTCTTT
TRBJ1-1,NA,TRBV12-3/TRBV12-4,TRBD1,CASSWDRGLAFF,TGTGCCAGCAGTTGGGACAGGGGGCTAGCTTTCTTT
TRBJ1-2,NA,TRBV6-2/TRBV6-3,TRBD1,CASSPGQANGYTF,TGTGCCAGCAGTCCGGGACAGGCAAATGGCTACACCTTC
TRBJ2-3,NA,TRBV6-5,TRBD1,CASSRDRDADTQYF,TGTGCCAGCAGCCGGGACAGGGATGCAGATACGCAGTATTTT
TRBJ1-1,NA,TRBV12-5,NA,CASGLGLNTEAFF,TGTGCTAGTGGTTTGGGGCTGAACACTGAAGCTTTCTTT
TRBJ1-5,NA,TRBV19,NA,CASAPDSNQPQHF,TGTGCCAGCGCCCCGGACAGTAATCAGCCCCAGCATTTT
TRBJ2-1,once,TRBV2,TRBD2,CASRVRTSGTPRSEQFF,TGTGCCAGCAGGGTCAGGACTAGCGGGACCCCCCGGAGTGAGCAGTTCTTC
TRBJ2-1,NA,TRBV19,TRBD2,CASSAQTSGRERNEQFF,TGTGCCAGTAGTGCACAAACTAGCGGGAGGGAGAGAAATGAGCAGTTCTTC
TRBJ1-2,NA,TRBV5-1,NA,CASSPDRHYGYTF,TGCGCCAGCAGCCCAGACAGGCACTATGGCTACACCTTC
TRBJ1-5,NA,TRBV5-5,NA,CASSHGRERDIQPQHF,TGTGCCAGCAGCCATGGGCGGGAGAGGGATATTCAGCCCCAGCATTTT
TRBJ1-2,NA,TRBV5-1,NA,CASSLTGLDYGYTF,TGCGCCAGCAGCTTAACAGGGTTAGACTATGGCTACACCTTC
TRBJ2-6,NA,TRBV29-1,NA,CSVPQGEGANVLTF,TGCAGCGTACCACAGGGAGAAGGGGCCAACGTCCTGACTTTC
TRBJ1-2,NA,TRBV2,TRBD1,CASREDRGPNYGYTF,TGTGCCAGCAGAGAGGACAGGGGGCCCAACTATGGCTACACCTTC
TRBJ1-2,NA,TRBV7-6,NA,CASSSRPQGDYGYTF,TGTGCCAGCAGCTCCCGCCCCCAGGGCGACTATGGCTACACCTTC
TRBJ1-1,NA,TRBV30,NA,CAWSVAIQKPNTEAFF,TGTGCCTGGAGTGTAGCGATTCAAAAACCGAACACTGAAGCTTTCTTT
TRBJ1-1,NA,TRBV30,NA,CAWSVQRNTEAFF,TGTGCCTGGAGTGTACAAAGGAACACTGAAGCTTTCTTT
TRBJ1-4,NA,TRBV30,NA,CAWSSGTKGEKLFF,TGTGCCTGGAGTTCCGGGACTAAAGGTGAAAAACTGTTTTTT
TRBJ1-2,NA,TRBV29-1,NA,CSVAGNYGYTF,TGCAGCGTTGCAGGGAACTATGGCTACACCTTC
TRBJ2-5,NA,TRBV6-2/TRBV6-3,TRBD2,CASSLLAARATQYF,TGTGCCAGCAGTCTACTAGCGGCGCGGGCGACCCAGTACTTC
TRBJ2-7,NA,TRBV18,TRBD2,CASSPRDYSPYEQYF,TGTGCCAGCTCGCCGCGGGACTACTCTCCCTACGAGCAGTACTTC
TRBJ2-3,NA,TRBV5-1,NA,CASSQGGWVLSTDTQYF,TGCGCCAGCAGCCAAGGGGGTTGGGTCCTCAGCACAGATACGCAGTATTTT
TRBJ1-6,NA,TRBV19,NA,CASSGQNRSPLHF,TGTGCCAGTAGCGGACAGAATCGTTCACCCCTCCACTTT
TRBJ2-3,NA,TRBV11-2,NA,CASSLARGTSTDTQYF,TGTGCCAGCAGCTTAGCCCGGGGAACTAGCACAGATACGCAGTATTTT
TRBJ1-1,NA,TRBV11-2,NA,CASSLDLRNTEAFF,TGTGCCAGCAGCTTAGATCTCCGTAACACTGAAGCTTTCTTT
TRBJ2-7,NA,TRBV4-3,NA,CASSQSTSYEQYF,TGCGCCAGCAGCCAGAGCACCTCCTACGAGCAGTACTTC
TRBJ2-2,NA,TRBV6-1,NA,CASSENINRNTGELFF,TGTGCCAGCAGTGAAAACATTAACAGGAACACCGGGGAGCTGTTTTTT
TRBJ2-3,once,TRBV5-4,TRBD2,CASSFRLAESTDTQYF,TGTGCCAGCAGCTTTAGACTAGCGGAAAGCACAGATACGCAGTATTTT